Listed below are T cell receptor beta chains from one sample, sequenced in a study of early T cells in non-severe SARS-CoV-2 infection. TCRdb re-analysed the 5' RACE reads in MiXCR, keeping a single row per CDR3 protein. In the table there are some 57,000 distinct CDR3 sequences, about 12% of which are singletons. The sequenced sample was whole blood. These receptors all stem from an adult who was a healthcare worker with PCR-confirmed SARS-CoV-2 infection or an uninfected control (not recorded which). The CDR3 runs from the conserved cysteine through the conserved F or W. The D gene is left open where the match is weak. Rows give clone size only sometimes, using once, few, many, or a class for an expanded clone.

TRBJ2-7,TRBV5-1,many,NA,TGCGCCAGCAGCTTTCGCTTTCAGGACTACGAGCAGTACTTC,CASSFRFQDYEQYF
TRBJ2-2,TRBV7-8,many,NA,TGTGCCAGCAGCTTGACAGGTGTGAACACCGGGGAGCTGTTTTTT,CASSLTGVNTGELFF
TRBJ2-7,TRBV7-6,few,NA,TGTGCCAGCAGCGTATCCGGCCTAGGGGGCGAGCAGTACTTC,CASSVSGLGGEQYF
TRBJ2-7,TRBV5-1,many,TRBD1,TGCGCCAGCAGCTTGGAACCGGGACAGGGGTCCGAGCAGTACTTC,CASSLEPGQGSEQYF
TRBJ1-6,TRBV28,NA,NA,TGTGCCAGCAGCGCCCCAGGGCCCTCCTATAATTCACCCCTCCACTTT,CASSAPGPSYNSPLHF
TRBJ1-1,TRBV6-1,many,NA,TGTGCCAGCAGTGCGACAGCTCACACTGAAGCTTTCTTT,CASSATAHTEAFF
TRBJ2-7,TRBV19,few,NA,TGTGCCAGTAGTACCTCGGGACTCTCCTACGAGCAGTACTTC,CASSTSGLSYEQYF
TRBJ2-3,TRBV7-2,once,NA,TGTGCCAGCAGCCCCTCAGCTGCAGATACGCAGTATTTT,CASSPSAADTQYF
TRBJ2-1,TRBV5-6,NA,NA,TGTGCCAGCAGCTTGGAGGTTGGGAGGAGCTCCTACAATGAGCAGTTCTTC,CASSLEVGRSSYNEQFF
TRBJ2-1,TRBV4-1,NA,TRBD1,TGCGCCAGCAGCCAAGAAGTCCCGGAGAGACAGGGTGAGGTCTTC,CASSQEVPERQGEVF
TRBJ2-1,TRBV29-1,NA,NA,TGCAGCGTTACCCATGAGCAGTTCTTC,CSVTHEQFF
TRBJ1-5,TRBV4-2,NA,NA,TGTGCCAGCAGCCCTGCCGCGGGGGTGGGGGATCAGCCCCAGCATTTT,CASSPAAGVGDQPQHF
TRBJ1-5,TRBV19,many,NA,TGTGCCAGTAGCCCTAGCGACCAGCCCCAGCATTTT,CASSPSDQPQHF
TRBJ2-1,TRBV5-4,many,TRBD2,TGTGCCAGCAGCTTCAGCGGGACTAGCGGGAATGAGCAGTTCTTC,CASSFSGTSGNEQFF
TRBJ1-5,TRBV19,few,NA,TGTGCCAGTAGTATAGACTCTGGGACGCATAGCAATCAGCCCCAGCATTTT,CASSIDSGTHSNQPQHF
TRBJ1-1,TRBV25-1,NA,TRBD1,TGTGCCAGCAGAGCACAGGGGGGAACGAACACTGAAGCTTTCTTT,CASRAQGGTNTEAFF
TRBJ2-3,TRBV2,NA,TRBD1,TGTGCCAGGGGGACAGGGAAGATTACAGATACGCAGTATTTT,CARGTGKITDTQYF
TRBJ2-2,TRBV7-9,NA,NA,TGTGCCAGCAGCCCGAACAGGGGAGGGCACCGATTTAACACCGGGGAGCTGTTTTTT,CASSPNRGGHRFNTGELFF
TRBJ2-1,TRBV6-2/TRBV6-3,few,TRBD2,TGTGCCAGCAGTTACTCGGCTAGCGGGAGCCACAATGAGCAGTTCTTC,CASSYSASGSHNEQFF
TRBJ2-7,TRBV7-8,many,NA,TGTGCCAGCAGCTTATGGATGGGTGAGCAGTACTTC,CASSLWMGEQYF
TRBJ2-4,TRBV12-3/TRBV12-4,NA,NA,TGTGCCAGCAGTTTGGGACCGCGACTAGCCAAAAACATTCAGTACTTC,CASSLGPRLAKNIQYF
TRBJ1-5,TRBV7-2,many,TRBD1,TGTGCCAGCAGCTTAGTATTGACGGGACAGGGGGCTCGGCAGCCCCAGCATTTT,CASSLVLTGQGARQPQHF
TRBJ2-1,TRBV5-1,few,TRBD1,TGCGCCAGCAGCGTTTACGGACAGGCCTCCTACAATGAGCAGTTCTTC,CASSVYGQASYNEQFF
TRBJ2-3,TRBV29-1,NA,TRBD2,TGCAGCAGCGGGGTAGCGGGAGGCACAGATACGCAGTATTTT,CSSGVAGGTDTQYF
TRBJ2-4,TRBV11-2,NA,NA,TGTGCCAGCAGCCTCACGGGCCTAGGAGGCAAAAACATTCAGTACTTC,CASSLTGLGGKNIQYF
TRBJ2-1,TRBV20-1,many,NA,TGCAGTGCTAGAGTTCACCTTGACAGTCTGCAGTTCTTC,CSARVHLDSLQFF
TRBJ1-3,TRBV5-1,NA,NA,TGCGCCAGCAGCGGGATTGCTGGAAACACCATATATTTT,CASSGIAGNTIYF
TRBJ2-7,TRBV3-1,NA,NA,TGTGCCAGCAGCCAAGATCTTGGTACCTACTCCTACGAGCAGTACTTC,CASSQDLGTYSYEQYF
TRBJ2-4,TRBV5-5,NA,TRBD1,TGTGCCAGCAGCTTGGGACAGGGGCTAGCCAAAAACATTCAGTACTTC,CASSLGQGLAKNIQYF
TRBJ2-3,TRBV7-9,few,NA,TGTGCCAGCAGCCCGTCGGCGACAGATACGCAGTATTTT,CASSPSATDTQYF
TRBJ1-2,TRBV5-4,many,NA,TGTGCCAGCAGCTTGGAGCCAACCTATGGCTACACCTTC,CASSLEPTYGYTF
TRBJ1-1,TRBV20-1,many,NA,TGCAGTGCTAGAGCGGCAGGGGACACTGAAGCTTTCTTT,CSARAAGDTEAFF
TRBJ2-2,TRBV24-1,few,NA,TGTGCCACCTCGGTCCCCGAACGGCCCGGGGAGCTGTTTTTT,CATSVPERPGELFF
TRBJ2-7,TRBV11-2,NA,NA,TGTGCCAGCAGCTTAGAAACCTACGAGCAGTACTTC,CASSLETYEQYF
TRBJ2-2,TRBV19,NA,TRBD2,TGTGCCAGTAGTATCGGTAGCGGGAGGGCCGCCGGGGAGCTGTTTTTT,CASSIGSGRAAGELFF
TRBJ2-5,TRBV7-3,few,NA,TGTGCCAGCAGCTTAGGCCTGGGGCAGTGGGAGACCCAGTACTTC,CASSLGLGQWETQYF
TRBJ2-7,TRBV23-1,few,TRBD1,TGCGCCAGCAGTCAATTCCCACCGGGACAGGGCCCCTACGAGCAGTACTTC,CASSQFPPGQGPYEQYF
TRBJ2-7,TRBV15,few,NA,TGTGCCACCAGCAACCCTTCCTCCCGCGAGCAGTACTTC,CATSNPSSREQYF
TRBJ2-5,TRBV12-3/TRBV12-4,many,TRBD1,TGTGCCAGCAGATGGGACAGGGAGGGCGAGACCCAGTACTTC,CASRWDREGETQYF
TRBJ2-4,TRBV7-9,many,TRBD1,TGTGCCAGCAGCTTTACAGGGGGCAGAGACATTCAGTACTTC,CASSFTGGRDIQYF
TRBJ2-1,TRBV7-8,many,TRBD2,TGTGCCAGCAGCTTTGGAGCGGGAGGATACGAGCAGTTCTTC,CASSFGAGGYEQFF
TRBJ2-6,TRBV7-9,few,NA,TGTGCCAGCAGCTACTCTATACGGGCCAACGTCCTGACTTTC,CASSYSIRANVLTF
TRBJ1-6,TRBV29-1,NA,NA,TGCAGCGTTGGTTCAGGGGACCCAAATTCACCCCTCCACTTT,CSVGSGDPNSPLHF
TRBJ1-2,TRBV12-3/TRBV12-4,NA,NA,TGTGCCAGCTCCCGGGACCGGGAATATTGGGGCTACACCTTC,CASSRDREYWGYTF
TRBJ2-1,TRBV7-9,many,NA,TGTGCCAGCAGCTTTTCCCTCGATAGCGCCCTTGAGCAGTTCTTC,CASSFSLDSALEQFF